This T cell receptor beta chain was observed in a study of metastatic and nonmetastatic thyroid tumors. At the level of the study: Repertoires from blood and tumor or nodule tissue of malignant and benign thyroid patients were compared.

Per the original data handling: Clinicopathological groups differed in CDR3, with these differences serving to build a distant-metastasis classifier for papillary thyroid cancer. From the PCR reads, TCRdb re-called clones with MiXCR. These V and J calls derive from TCRdb rather than the authors' analysis. The sample includes about 70,000 clones, roughly 18% seen only once; the top ten take over 10%. CDR1 and CDR2 (germline): SQVTM, ANQGSEA. Trimming pared 8 bases from V and 4 bases from J, leaving 17 bases between. CDR3 length: 13 amino acids. Patients had received no treatment of any kind before thyroid surgery. This clone was counted at least ten times.

Source material: blood. This sequence was found in a female donor with papillary thyroid cancer or a benign thyroid nodule (not recorded which). Some clones in this sample may be carry-over from other donors' samples. The gene calls are TRBV29-1 and TRBJ1-2; D gene ambiguous. CDR3 region: CSTKEVRSYGYTF. The CDR3 DNA follows: TGCAGCACCAAGGAGGTACGATCCTATGGCTACACCTTC.